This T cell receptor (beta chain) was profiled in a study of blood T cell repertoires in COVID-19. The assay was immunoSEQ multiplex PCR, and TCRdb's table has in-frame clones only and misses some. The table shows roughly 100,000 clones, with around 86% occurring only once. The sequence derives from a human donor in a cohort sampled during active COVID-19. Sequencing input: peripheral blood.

CDR3 region: CAISLQGSGDGYTF. CDR3 in DNA: TGTGCCATCAGTCTACAGGGGAGTGGAGATGGCTACACCTTC. V gene TRBV10-3 combines with J gene TRBJ1-2, with 7 bases identical to TRBD1. The J segment lost 6 bases and the V segment lost 5 bases, leaving 9 bases of the junction unmatched. Germline CDR1 reads ENHRY; CDR2 reads SYGVKD. This CDR3 region has 14 residues.